Presented here are 10 T cell receptor beta chains from one specimen sequenced in a study of PD-1 blockade in classical Hodgkin lymphoma. Time point noted: cycle 4 day 1 (C4D1), after five to seven weeks of nivolumab. All trial patients relapsed after autologous stem cell transplantation. TCRdb's table, derived via immunoSEQ multiplex PCR, lists solely in-frame clones and lacks some. The table lists about 41,000 clones, approximately 70% of them singletons. Material: peripheral blood mononuclear cells (PBMCs), obtained before the fourth cycle of nivolumab. These receptors came from a human donor with classical Hodgkin lymphoma.

There are many counts of this clone. Relative to the germline gene, one junction end is altered; a read error may explain this. The chain couples TRBV7-7 to TRBJ1-5; D gene ambiguous. The CDR3 is made up of 17 amino acids. CDR1 and CDR2 from the germline V gene are SSHAT and FNYEAQ (reference sequence). CDR3 residues: CASSLVEGGRDNQPQHF. In nucleotides, the CDR3 is TGTGCTAGCAGCTTAGTAGAAGGTGGTCGGGACAATCAGCCCCAGCATTTT.

This clone was seen more than once but under ten times. The genes are TRBV7-9 and TRBJ2-7; D is perhaps TRBD2 (5 bases). Deletions cut 5 bases from V and 4 bases from J, with 18 bases between. This CDR3 contains 15 residues. The germline gives CDR1 SEHNR, CDR2 FQNEAQ (reference sequence). The CDR3 nucleotides are TGTGCCAGCAGCCATCGGACGACGGGAAAATACGAGCAGTACTTC. Protein: CASSHRTTGKYEQYF.

V usage is TRBV9 and J usage is TRBJ2-1; 11 nucleotides line up with TRBD2. Germline V gene lookup returns CDR1 SGDLS and CDR2 YYNGEE. Losses at the gene ends were 7 bases for V and 2 bases for J; bases not matched to a gene: 5. This CDR3 comprises 15 residues. CDR3 region: CASALAGGPYNEQFF. CDR3 DNA sequence: TGTGCCAGCGCGCTAGCGGGGGGACCCTACAATGAGCAGTTCTTC.

The chain links TRBV4-3 to TRBJ2-7; D call uncertain. From germline, CDR1 is LGHNA and CDR2 YSLEER. CDR3 length: 14 amino acids. V was cut by 4 bases and J by 3 bases, with 13 bases left in between. This chain's CDR3 is CASSREVAFYEQYF. DNA for the CDR3: TGCGCCAGCAGCCGAGAAGTTGCGTTCTACGAGCAGTACTTC.

V is TRBV7-6 and J is TRBJ1-1, with TRBD1 identical over 8 bases. The CDR3 extends over 13 amino acids. With 5 bases clipped from V and 7 bases from J, the junction kept 6 bases outside the gene matches. The germline gives CDR1 SGHVS, CDR2 FNYEAQ. CDR3 nucleotide sequence: TGTGCCAGCAGCGAAGTTGACAGGGGTGAAGCTTTCTTT. It specifies CASSEVDRGEAFF.

The rearrangement links TRBV27 to TRBJ1-1, with a weak D call TRBD1 (6 bases). The germline CDR1 and CDR2 sequences are MNHEY and SMNVEV (reference sequence). V was shortened by 11 bases and J by 1 base, with 20 bases between the two germline ends. The length of the CDR3 is 15 residues. CDR3 loop: CAAGTYPGQNTEAFF. In DNA form, the CDR3 reads TGTGCCGCGGGGACGTATCCGGGACAGAACACTGAAGCTTTCTTT.

The rearrangement joins TRBV29-1 to TRBJ1-2, with unresolved D. Trimming took off 6 bases at V and 0 bases at J, with 8 bases between the two ends. Germline assignment: CDR1 SQVTM and CDR2 ANQGSEA. The CDR3 spans 12 residues. The CDR3 region is CSVAEANYGYTF. Here the CDR3 DNA reads TGCAGCGTGGCCGAGGCTAACTATGGCTACACCTTC.

This rearrangement joins TRBV6-5 to TRBJ2-7, with 7 bases identical to TRBD1. The V segment lost 8 bases and the J segment 7 bases; nucleotides outside the gene matches: 17. Germline assignment: CDR1 MNHEY and CDR2 SVGAGI. This CDR3 has 15 amino acids. Here the CDR3 DNA reads TGTGCCAGCCGCCGGACGACAGGGTTGGCGTGGGAGCAGTACTTC. Translating it yields CASRRTTGLAWEQYF.

The V call is TRBV7-2, the J call TRBJ1-6; D possibly corresponds to TRBD1 (6 bases). V dropped 1 base and J dropped 7 bases, with 11 bases sitting between them. CDR1 and CDR2 from the germline V gene are SGHTA and FQGNSA. This CDR3 region has 15 residues. The CDR3 DNA sequence: TGTGCCAGCAGCTTAGAACAGGGAGTAAATTCACCCCTCCACTTT. Amino acid sequence: CASSLEQGVNSPLHF.

This clone was counted once. The J gene is TRBJ1-4, the V gene TRBV2; possible D gene TRBD1, 6 bases. The CDR3 has 13 residues. From germline, CDR1 is SNHLY and CDR2 FYNNEI. The germline V and J ends were trimmed by 8 bases and 8 bases, with 15 bases remaining between them. This CDR3 reads CASGGPREEKLFF. The CDR3 DNA follows: TGTGCCAGCGGGGGCCCACGAGAGGAAAAACTGTTTTTT.